This T cell receptor (beta chain) was sequenced during a study of cytomegalovirus exposure and HLA in healthy donors. Produced via immunoSEQ multiplex PCR; TCRdb's table is partial and in-frame only. Altogether approximately 100,000 clones are present, 70% to 90% being singletons, with the ten largest covering roughly 3.9%. The germline gives CDR1 SGHRS, CDR2 YFSETQ. V lost 0 bases to trimming and J lost 0 bases, with 4 bases between them. This CDR3 is built from 14 residues. In this sample, this clone turned up a few times. The TCR sequence derives from a woman aged 25-40 years in good health and CMV-seronegative. Sequenced input: PBMCs. The rearrangement uses TRBV5-1 and TRBJ1-3; D not certain. The CDR3 here is CASSLDGSGNTIYF. CDR3 nucleotide sequence: TGCGCCAGCAGCTTGGACGGCTCTGGAAACACCATATATTTT.